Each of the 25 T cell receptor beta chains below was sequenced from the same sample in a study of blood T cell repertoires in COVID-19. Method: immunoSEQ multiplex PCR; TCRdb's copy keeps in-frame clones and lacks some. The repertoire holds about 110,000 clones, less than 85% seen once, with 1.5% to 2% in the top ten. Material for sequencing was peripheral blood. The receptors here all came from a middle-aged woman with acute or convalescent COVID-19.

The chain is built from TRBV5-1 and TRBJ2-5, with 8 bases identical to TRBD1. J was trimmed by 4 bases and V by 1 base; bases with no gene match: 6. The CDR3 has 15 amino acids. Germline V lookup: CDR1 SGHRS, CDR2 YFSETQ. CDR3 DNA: TGCGCCAGCAGCTTGCAAGGACAGGGTGGAGAGACCCAGTACTTC. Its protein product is CASSLQGQGGETQYF.

In nucleotides, the CDR3 is TGTGCCAGCAGTGAAGAGACAGCCCGGCAAGAGACCCAGTACTTC. Translation gives CASSEETARQETQYF. The chain has TRBV6-1 and TRBJ2-5, with D possibly matching TRBD1 (5 bases). CDR1 MNHNS and CDR2 SASEGT come from the germline V gene. The CDR3 runs 15 residues. V shed 1 base and J shed 2 bases, with 11 bases lying between them.

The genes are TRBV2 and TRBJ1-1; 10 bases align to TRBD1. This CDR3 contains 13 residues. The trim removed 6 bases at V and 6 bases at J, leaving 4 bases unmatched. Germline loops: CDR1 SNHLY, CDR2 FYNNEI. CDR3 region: CASRRQGAAEAFF. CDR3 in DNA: TGTGCCAGCAGAAGACAGGGGGCTGCTGAAGCTTTCTTT.

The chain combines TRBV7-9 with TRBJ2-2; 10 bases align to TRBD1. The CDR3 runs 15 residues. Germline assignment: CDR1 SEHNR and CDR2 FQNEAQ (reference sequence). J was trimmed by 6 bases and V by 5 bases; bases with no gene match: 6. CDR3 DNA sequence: TGTGCCAGCAGCCCGGGACAGGGGTGGTCCGGGGAGCTGTTTTTT. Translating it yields CASSPGQGWSGELFF.

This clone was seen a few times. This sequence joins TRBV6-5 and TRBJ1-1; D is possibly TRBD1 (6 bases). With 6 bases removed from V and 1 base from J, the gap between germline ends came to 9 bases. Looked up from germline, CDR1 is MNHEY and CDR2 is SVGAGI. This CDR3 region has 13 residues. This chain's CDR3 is CASRKTGNTEAFF. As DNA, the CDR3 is TGTGCCAGCAGAAAGACAGGGAACACTGAAGCTTTCTTT.

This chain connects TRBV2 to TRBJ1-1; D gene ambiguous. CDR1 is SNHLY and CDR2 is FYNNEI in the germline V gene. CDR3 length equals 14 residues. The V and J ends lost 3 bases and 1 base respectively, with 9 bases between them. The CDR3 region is CASSDRLANTEAFF. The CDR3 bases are TGTGCCAGCAGTGACAGGTTGGCGAACACTGAAGCTTTCTTT. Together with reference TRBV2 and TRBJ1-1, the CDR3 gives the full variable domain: EPEVTQTPSHQVTQMGQEVILRCVPISNHLYFYWYRQILGQKVEFLVSFYNNEISEKSEIFDDQFSVERPDGSNFTLKIRSTKLEDSAMYFCASSDRLANTEAFFGQGTRLTVV.

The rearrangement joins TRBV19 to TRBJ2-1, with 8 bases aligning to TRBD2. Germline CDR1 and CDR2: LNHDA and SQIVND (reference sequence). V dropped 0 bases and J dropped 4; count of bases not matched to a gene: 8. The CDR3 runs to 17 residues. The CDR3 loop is CASSIDGRASGYNEQFF. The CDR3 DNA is TGTGCCAGTAGTATAGATGGTAGGGCTAGCGGGTACAATGAGCAGTTCTTC.

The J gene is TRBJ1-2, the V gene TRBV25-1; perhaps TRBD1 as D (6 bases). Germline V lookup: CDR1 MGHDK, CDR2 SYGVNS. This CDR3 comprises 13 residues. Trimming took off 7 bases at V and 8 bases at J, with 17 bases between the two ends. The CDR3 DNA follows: TGTGCCAGCAATGTAGGGGGAATGGAAGGCTACACCTTC. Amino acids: CASNVGGMEGYTF.

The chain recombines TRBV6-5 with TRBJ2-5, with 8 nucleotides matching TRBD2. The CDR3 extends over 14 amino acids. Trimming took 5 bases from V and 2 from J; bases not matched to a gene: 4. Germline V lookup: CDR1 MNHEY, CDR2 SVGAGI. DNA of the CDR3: TGTGCCAGCAGTCGGGGGGGGGTGCAAGAGACCCAGTACTTC. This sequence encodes CASSRGGVQETQYF.

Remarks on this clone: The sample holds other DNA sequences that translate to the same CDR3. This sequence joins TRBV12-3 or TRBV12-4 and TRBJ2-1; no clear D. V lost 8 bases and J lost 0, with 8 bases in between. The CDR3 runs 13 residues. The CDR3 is CASRRSSYNEQFF. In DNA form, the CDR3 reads TGTGCCAGCCGCCGCAGCTCCTACAATGAGCAGTTCTTC.

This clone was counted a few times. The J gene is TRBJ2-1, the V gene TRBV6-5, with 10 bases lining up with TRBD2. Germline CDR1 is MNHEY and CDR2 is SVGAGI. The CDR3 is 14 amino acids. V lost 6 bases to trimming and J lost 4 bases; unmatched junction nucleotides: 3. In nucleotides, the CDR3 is TGTGCCAGCAGAGCACTAGCGGGGTACAATGAGCAGTTCTTC. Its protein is CASRALAGYNEQFF.

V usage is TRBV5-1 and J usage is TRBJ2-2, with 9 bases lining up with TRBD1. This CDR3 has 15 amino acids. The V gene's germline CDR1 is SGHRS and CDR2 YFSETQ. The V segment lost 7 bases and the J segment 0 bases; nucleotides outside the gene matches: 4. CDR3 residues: CASGGQGANTGELFF. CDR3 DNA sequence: TGCGCCAGCGGGGGACAGGGAGCGAACACCGGGGAGCTGTTTTTT. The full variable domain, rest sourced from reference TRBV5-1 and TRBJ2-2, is KAGVTQTPRYLIKTRGQQVTLSCSPISGHRSVSWYQQTPGQGLQFLFEYFSETQRNKGNFPGRFSGRQFSNSRSEMNVSTLELGDSALYLCASGGQGANTGELFFGEGSRLTVL.

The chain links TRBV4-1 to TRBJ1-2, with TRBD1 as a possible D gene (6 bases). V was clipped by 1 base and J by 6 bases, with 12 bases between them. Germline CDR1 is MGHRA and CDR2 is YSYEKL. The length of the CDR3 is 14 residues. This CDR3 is CASSQGTDSDGYTF. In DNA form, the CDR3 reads TGCGCCAGCAGCCAAGGGACAGACTCAGATGGCTACACCTTC.

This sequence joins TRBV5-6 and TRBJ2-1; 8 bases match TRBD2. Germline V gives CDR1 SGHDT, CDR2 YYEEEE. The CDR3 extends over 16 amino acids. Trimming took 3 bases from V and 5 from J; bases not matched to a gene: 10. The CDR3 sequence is CASSSPGLALNNEQFF. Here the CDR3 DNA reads TGTGCCAGCAGCTCCCCCGGACTAGCCTTAAACAATGAGCAGTTCTTC.

DNA of the CDR3: TGTGCCAGCAGCCAGGTGCGAGAGACCCAGTACTTC. Translated: CASSQVRETQYF. J is TRBJ2-5 and V is TRBV7-2; D uncertain. The V end was cut by 5 bases, the J end by 4 bases, with 8 bases between. There are 12 residues in the CDR3. Germline CDR1 is SGHTA and CDR2 is FQGNSA.

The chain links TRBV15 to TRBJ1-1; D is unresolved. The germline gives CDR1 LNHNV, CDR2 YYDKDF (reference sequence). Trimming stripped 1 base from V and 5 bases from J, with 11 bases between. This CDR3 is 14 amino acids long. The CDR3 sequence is CATSRGHGRTEAFF. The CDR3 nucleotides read TGTGCCACCAGCAGAGGCCACGGGAGAACTGAAGCTTTCTTT. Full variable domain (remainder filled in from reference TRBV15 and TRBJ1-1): DAMVIQNPRYQVTQFGKPVTLSCSQTLNHNVMYWYQQKSSQAPKLLFHYYDKDFNNEADTPDNFQSRRPNTSFCFLDIRSPGLGDTAMYLCATSRGHGRTEAFFGQGTRLTVV.

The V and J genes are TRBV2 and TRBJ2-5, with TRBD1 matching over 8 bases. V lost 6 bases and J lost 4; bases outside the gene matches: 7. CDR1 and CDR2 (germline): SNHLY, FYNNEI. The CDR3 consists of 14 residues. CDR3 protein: CASRTPGGAETQYF. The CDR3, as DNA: TGTGCCAGCAGGACCCCAGGGGGCGCAGAGACCCAGTACTTC.

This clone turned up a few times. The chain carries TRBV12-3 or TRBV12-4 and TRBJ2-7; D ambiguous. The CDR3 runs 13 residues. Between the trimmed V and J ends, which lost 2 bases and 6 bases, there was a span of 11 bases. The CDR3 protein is CASSLSFTGEQYF. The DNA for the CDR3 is TGTGCCAGCAGTTTAAGTTTTACCGGCGAGCAGTACTTC.

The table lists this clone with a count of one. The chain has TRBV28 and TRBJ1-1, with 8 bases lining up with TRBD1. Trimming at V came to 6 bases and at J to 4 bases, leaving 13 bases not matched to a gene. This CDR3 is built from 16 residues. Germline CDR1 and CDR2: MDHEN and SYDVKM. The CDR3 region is CASSTVWTGQGTEAFF. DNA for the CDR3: TGTGCCAGCAGCACTGTCTGGACAGGGCAGGGCACTGAAGCTTTCTTT.

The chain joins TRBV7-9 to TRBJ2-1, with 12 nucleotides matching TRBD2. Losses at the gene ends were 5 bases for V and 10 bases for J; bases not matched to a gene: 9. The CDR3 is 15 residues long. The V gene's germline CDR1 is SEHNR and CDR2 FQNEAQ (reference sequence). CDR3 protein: CASSATSGGLEEQFF. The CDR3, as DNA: TGTGCCAGCAGCGCCACTAGCGGGGGGTTGGAAGAGCAGTTCTTC.

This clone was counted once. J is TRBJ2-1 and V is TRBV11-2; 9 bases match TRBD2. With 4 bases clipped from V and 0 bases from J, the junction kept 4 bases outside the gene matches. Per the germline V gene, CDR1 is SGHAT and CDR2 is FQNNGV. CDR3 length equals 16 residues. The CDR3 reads CASSSSGASSYNEQFF. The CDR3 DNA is TGTGCCAGCAGCTCTAGCGGGGCCAGCTCCTACAATGAGCAGTTCTTC.

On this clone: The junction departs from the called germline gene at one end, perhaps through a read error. The CDR3, as DNA: TGTGCCAGCAATTACGGACAGGGAAAAAACATTCAGTACTTC. Translation: CASNYGQGKNIQYF. The chain couples TRBV6-6 to TRBJ2-4, with TRBD1 matching over 8 bases. Germline CDR1 MNHNY, CDR2 SVGAGI (reference sequence). CDR3 length equals 14 residues.

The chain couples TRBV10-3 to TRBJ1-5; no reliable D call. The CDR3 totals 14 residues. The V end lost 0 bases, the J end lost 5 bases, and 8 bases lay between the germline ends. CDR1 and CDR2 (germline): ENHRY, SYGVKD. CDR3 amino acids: CAISESSRDQPQHF. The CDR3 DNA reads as TGTGCCATCAGTGAGTCTTCCCGGGATCAGCCCCAGCATTTT.

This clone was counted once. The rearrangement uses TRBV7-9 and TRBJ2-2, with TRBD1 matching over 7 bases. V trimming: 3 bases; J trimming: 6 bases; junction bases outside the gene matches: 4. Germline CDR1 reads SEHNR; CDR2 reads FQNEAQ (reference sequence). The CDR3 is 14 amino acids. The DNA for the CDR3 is TGTGCCAGCAGCTTCACAGGGGTCGCCGGGGAGCTGTTTTTT. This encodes CASSFTGVAGELFF.

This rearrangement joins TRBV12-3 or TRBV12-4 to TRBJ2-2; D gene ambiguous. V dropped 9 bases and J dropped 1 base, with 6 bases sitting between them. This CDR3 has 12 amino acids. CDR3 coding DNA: TGTGCCAGTCTACGGAACACCGGGGAGCTGTTTTTT. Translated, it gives CASLRNTGELFF.